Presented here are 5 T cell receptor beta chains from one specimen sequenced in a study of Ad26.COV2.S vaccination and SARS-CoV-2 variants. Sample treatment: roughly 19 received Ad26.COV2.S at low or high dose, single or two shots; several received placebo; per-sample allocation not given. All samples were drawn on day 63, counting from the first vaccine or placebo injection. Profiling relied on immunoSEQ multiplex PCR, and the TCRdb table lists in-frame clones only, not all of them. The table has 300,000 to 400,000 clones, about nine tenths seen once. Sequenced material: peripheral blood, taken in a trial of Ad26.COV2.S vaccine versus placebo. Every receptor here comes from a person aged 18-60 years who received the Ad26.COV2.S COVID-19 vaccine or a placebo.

DNA for the CDR3: TGTGCCAGCAGCCTGGTGCGGGATCAGCCCCAGCATTTT. It translates to CASSLVRDQPQHF. The chain has TRBV11-2 and TRBJ1-5, with D unclear. The CDR3 has 13 residues. The V end was cut by 5 bases, the J end by 5 bases, with 10 bases between. Germline-derived CDR1 and CDR2 are SGHAT and FQNNGV.

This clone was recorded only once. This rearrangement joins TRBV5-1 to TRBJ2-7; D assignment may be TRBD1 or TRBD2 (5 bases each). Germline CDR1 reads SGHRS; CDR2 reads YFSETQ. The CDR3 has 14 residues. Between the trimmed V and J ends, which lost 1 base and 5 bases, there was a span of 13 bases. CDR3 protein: CASSLTQGAHEQYF. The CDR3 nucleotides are TGCGCCAGCAGCTTGACTCAGGGAGCCCACGAGCAGTACTTC.

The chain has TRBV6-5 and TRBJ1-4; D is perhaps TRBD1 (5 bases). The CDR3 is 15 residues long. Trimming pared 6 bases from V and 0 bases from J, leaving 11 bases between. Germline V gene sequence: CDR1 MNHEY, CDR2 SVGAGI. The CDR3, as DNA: TGTGCCAGCAGCGGGACGGTTGCAACTAATGAAAAACTGTTTTTT. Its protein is CASSGTVATNEKLFF.

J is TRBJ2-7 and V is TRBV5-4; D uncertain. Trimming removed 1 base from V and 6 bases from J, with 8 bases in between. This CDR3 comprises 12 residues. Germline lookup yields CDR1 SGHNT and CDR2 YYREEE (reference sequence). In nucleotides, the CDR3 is TGTGCCAGCAGCTTGACTGGGTCCGAGCAGTACTTC. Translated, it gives CASSLTGSEQYF.

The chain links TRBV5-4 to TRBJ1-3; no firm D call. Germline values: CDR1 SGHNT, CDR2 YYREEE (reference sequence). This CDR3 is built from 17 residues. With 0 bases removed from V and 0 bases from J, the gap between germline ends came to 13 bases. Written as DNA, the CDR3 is TGTGCCAGCAGCTTGGGGTCCGGATACTCCTCTGGAAACACCATATATTTT. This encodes CASSLGSGYSSGNTIYF.